This TCR beta chain was captured in a study of response to subunit inactivated influenza vaccine. TCRdb re-called the RT-PCR reads through MiXCR, storing one row per CDR3 protein. The sample carries about 300,000 distinct CDR3 sequences, approximately 21% recorded once. Unmatched junction bases numbered 17, after V lost 9 bases and J lost 1 base. Looked up from germline, CDR1 is LNHDA and CDR2 is SQIVND (reference sequence). The CDR3 is 18 amino acids. This clonotype was seen repeatedly, ten times or more. The gene calls are TRBV19 and TRBJ2-2; 7 positions match TRBD1. This TCR came from a man aged 45-69 years who received an inactivated influenza vaccine. The sample consisted of PBMCs from blood, taken approximately 22 months after vaccination. As DNA, the CDR3 is TGTGCCAGCCGGTCAACCTGGGACAGAGGTATGAACACCGGGGAGCTGTTTTTT. Translation gives CASRSTWDRGMNTGELFF.